This T cell receptor (beta chain) was obtained from a study of control samples from healthy donors and cancer patients (TCRdb year 2020). The library relied on the immunoSEQ multiplex PCR assay. Not all clones reach the TCRdb copy of this immuneACCESS table, which keeps in-frame sequences only. Checked studies attribute under half of the gap to unresolved V genes and leave the rest unexplained. In this sample the table shows about 130,000 clones, around nine tenths of which occur a single time. Of the sample, roughly 3.2% is held by the ten largest clones. The germline V gene provides CDR1 LGHNA and CDR2 YNFKEQ. The CDR3 runs 16 residues from the cysteine to the phenylalanine. Kept here is only the CDR3 DNA, which spans 48 bases and is read in frame from base 1. V was cut back by 1 base and J by 3 bases, leaving a gap of 12 bases between them. In this sample, this clone turned up a few times. Its antigen is currently not known. Base-call qualities are not available, and no considerably larger clone is one nucleotide away.

Recombination linked TRBV4-2 to TRBJ2-2; a weak D assignment points to TRBD1 (6 bases agree). The source material was blood. This clonotype was obtained from a man over 45 in good health. Read as DNA, the sequence is TGTGCCAGCAGCCAAGTCCAGGGGTCTCACACCGGGGAGCTGTTTTTT. Its protein is CASSQVQGSHTGELFF.